A selection of T cell receptor beta chains follows, all from one sample in a study of Ad26.COV2.S vaccination and SARS-CoV-2 variants. Data came from immunoSEQ multiplex PCR; TCRdb stores just in-frame clones and leaves some out. The table has approximately 400,000 clones, approximately 90% seen once. The sample here was peripheral blood, taken after recovery from COVID-19. These receptors were obtained from a human donor who had recovered from COVID-19. Each CDR3 is given with its conserved first and last residue. A D gene is named only where the DNA matches it firmly. Clone size is given for some rows only: seen once, a few or many times, or a class if the clone is expanded.

V	length	D	size	J	DNA	CDR3
TRBV12-3/TRBV12-4	13	TRBD1	-	TRBJ1-2	TGTGCCAGCAGGAACCGGGACAGGGTAGGCTACACCTTC	CASRNRDRVGYTF
TRBV5-1	13	TRBD1	-	TRBJ2-1	TGCGCCAGCTCGGGACAGGGCTACAATGAGCAGTTCTTC	CASSGQGYNEQFF
TRBV18	15	TRBD1	-	TRBJ2-1	TGTGCCAGCTCACCACCTGTGACAGGGGACATCGAGCAGTTCTTC	CASSPPVTGDIEQFF
TRBV6-5	16	TRBD1	-	TRBJ2-7	TGTGCCAGCAGTTACTCGATCCGCCAGGGGGTCGACGAGCAGTACTTC	CASSYSIRQGVDEQYF
TRBV14	15	-	-	TRBJ2-1	TGTGCCAGCAGCACCGGGGTCAGAGGGCACAATGAGCAGTTCTTC	CASSTGVRGHNEQFF
TRBV19	15	TRBD1	once	TRBJ1-4	TGTGCCAGTAGTCCGGACAGGGCCCAAAGGGAAAAACTGTTTTTT	CASSPDRAQREKLFF
TRBV5-5	13	-	once	TRBJ1-4	TGTGCCAGCAGCTTGAGGCAGGGGGAAAAACTGTTTTTT	CASSLRQGEKLFF
TRBV28	15	TRBD1	-	TRBJ1-4	TGTGCCAGCAGCCGTGACAGGGGGCAGGCTGAAAAACTGTTTTTT	CASSRDRGQAEKLFF
TRBV6-4	14	-	few	TRBJ2-2	TGTGCCAGCAGTGACGGGGGGAACACCGGGGAGCTGTTTTTT	CASSDGGNTGELFF
TRBV27	20	-	-	TRBJ1-2	TGTGCCAGCAGTTTATCGTCGGCCCCGCCAGAAAGGATAACTAACTATGGCTACACCTTC	CASSLSSAPPERITNYGYTF
TRBV10-2	15	TRBD2	-	TRBJ2-5	TGCGCCAGCAGTTCTACTACTAGCGGGGGGGAGACCCAGTACTTC	CASSSTTSGGETQYF
TRBV27	17	-	-	TRBJ1-1	TGTGCCAGCAGTTTATACGGGGGATATGCGATGAACACTGAAGCTTTCTTT	CASSLYGGYAMNTEAFF
TRBV19	15	TRBD2	-	TRBJ2-5	TGTGCCAGTAGATCCGGGACTAGCGGGGGGGCCTCCCAGTACTTC	CASRSGTSGGASQYF
TRBV7-8	15	TRBD1	once	TRBJ1-2	TGTGCCAGCAGCTTACAGACAGGGACGGGCTATGGCTACACCTTC	CASSLQTGTGYGYTF
TRBV24-1	13	-	-	TRBJ2-1	TGTGCCACCAGTGATTTCAGCAACACTGAGCAGTTCTTC	CATSDFSNTEQFF
TRBV9	14	TRBD2	-	TRBJ2-3	TGTGCCAGCAGCGTAGGGGGGGGTGGAAATACGCAGTATTTT	CASSVGGGGNTQYF